This TCR beta chain was sequenced in a study of blood T cell repertoires in COVID-19. In the study overall: Whether acute or convalescent, the COVID-19 samples came from the United States, Italy and Spain. Sample material is recorded as cDNA or gDNA derived from T cells, B-cell-depleted T cells, or PBMCs.

J lost 5 bases, V lost 3 bases, and 4 bases had no gene match. Germline V CDR1 and CDR2: SGDLS, YYNGEE. The CDR3 contains 14 residues. As processed by the authors: Amplification of reference gene primers was used by the study to estimate nucleated cell counts. TCRdb's copy holds only in-frame clones and misses some; the assay was immunoSEQ multiplex PCR. The V and J calls and clone size come from that table; D and trimming were worked out from the DNA. The table shows around 70,000 clones, with roughly 80% occurring only once. The specimen was peripheral blood. The chain has TRBV9 and TRBJ2-2, with 7 bases fitting TRBD1. The receptor's source is a woman older than 75 with active or convalescent COVID-19. The CDR3 spells CASSAAGGTGELFF. The CDR3 DNA is TGTGCCAGCAGCGCCGCAGGGGGTACCGGGGAGCTGTTTTTT.